This T cell receptor beta chain was captured in a study of T cells in Graves' hyperthyroidism and ophthalmopathy. This clonotype has at least ten counts. Trimming removed 4 bases from V and 0 bases from J; junction bases left unmatched: 8. The CDR3 spans 16 residues. Looked up from germline, CDR1 is LGHDT and CDR2 is YNNKEL (reference sequence). There were TCR beta CDR3 regions amplified from RNA transcripts. In the first-round RT-PCR of the TCR CDR3, the HTBI primer set was used. MiXCR, run by TCRdb on the multiplex PCR reads, gives a single entry per CDR3 protein. The repertoire holds fewer than 550,000 distinct CDR3 sequences, with 15% to 18% as singletons. Exclusion criteria comprised uncontrolled infection, other autoimmune disease, pregnancy or lactation. Based on clinical symptoms, serum thyroxine and TRAb, thyroid ultrasound and orbital computed tomography, diagnoses were reached.

The rearrangement links TRBV3-1 to TRBJ2-5; TRBD2 agrees at 7 bases. The sequence was collected from a woman aged 18-29 years with Graves' hyperthyroidism. Specimen: blood. CDR3 protein: CASSPTSAAYQETQYF. In nucleotides, the CDR3 is TGTGCCAGCAGCCCTACTAGCGCCGCGTACCAAGAGACCCAGTACTTC.